The present T cell receptor beta chain was sequenced within a study of vaccination effects on CD4 cells after COVID-19 (dated by TCRdb to 2021 to 2024). Background for the entire study: Each participant received two doses of an mRNA SARS-CoV-2 vaccine, either BNT162b2 or mRNA-1273. SARS-CoV-2 spike-specific CD4+ TCR repertoires were compared before and after mRNA vaccination in COVID-19 convalescent patients and in infection-naive vaccine recipients. A total of over nine COVID-19 convalescent patients and a few SARS-CoV-2-naive healthy vaccine recipients were included in the full study. Cultures from other donors in the study were sequenced with the Oncomine TCR Beta short-read assay on an Illumina iSeq 100.

In the ViraFEST assay, PBMC were stimulated with viral peptide pools, and antigen-specific CD4+ T cell clonotypes were then identified by expansion using TCR sequencing. After 10 days of culture, CD4+ T cells were isolated with the EasySep CD4+ T cell isolation kit. The absence of prior SARS-CoV-2 infection in healthy vaccine recipients was confirmed by negative nucleocapsid antibodies before and after vaccination. Approximately 2 million PBMC per well were cultured with roughly 10 ug/ml peptides in IMDM containing roughly 5% human AB serum, 10 IU/ml IL-2 and gentamicin. Half of the culture medium was replaced with fresh IL-2-containing medium on days 3 and 7. Unless otherwise noted, each peptide stimulation condition was cultured in triplicate wells. Using Ficoll-Paque Plus gradient centrifugation, PBMC were separated from whole blood and then either used fresh or cryopreserved at -140C. The overlapping peptide pools covered the spike proteins of SARS-CoV-2 and of the common cold coronaviruses HCoV-NL63, HCoV-OC43 and HCoV-229E. The QIAamp micro DNA kit was used to extract genomic DNA from the cultured CD4+ T cells.

What the study reported, not specific to this receptor: Clones induced by infection and clones induced by vaccination both contracted markedly at late timepoints after vaccination, which fits with T cell responses waning over time. The study was limited by a small number of convalescent patients and lacked early post-infection timepoints. In healthy vaccine recipients, vaccine-induced clones were almost all SARS-CoV-2 mono-reactive, with only 1 of 255 cross-reactive with common cold coronaviruses.

This clone turned up a few times. Its recognized antigen is unknown. Within one base of it there is no much larger clone, and no base qualities were kept. The method behind the library was the immunoSEQ multiplex PCR assay. DNA from the cultured, isolated CD4+ T cells was subjected to TCR beta CDR3 sequencing. From the authors' description of their analysis: Non-productive TCR sequences were removed and reads were trimmed to the CDR3 region, keeping CDR3s of at least 7 amino acids. The MANAFEST web app was used to identify antigen-specific clonotypes by comparing expansion in peptide wells with expansion in reference cultures. For clones to be considered positive, expansion at FDR<0.05 versus reference and all other wells, an odds ratio above 5, and a frequency above 0.1% in two replicate wells were required. Clonotypes significantly expanded in SARS-CoV-2 spike wells and in at least one common cold coronavirus spike condition were defined as cross-reactive. Levenshtein distance calculated with the stringdist R package was used to assess CDR3 similarity, and unrooted trees were constructed with ape in R 3.6.1. Here the immuneACCESS table is served through TCRdb, limited to in-frame sequences with V and J called. Missing clones are a known gap in these copies; in checked studies unresolved V genes cover under half, and the rest lacks a known reason. V, J and clone size are those of that table, while D and trimming were read from the DNA. The sample table records around 55,000 clones; approximately 70% of these occur just once. Of the sample, approximately 16% is held by the ten largest clones.

The sequence derives from a human donor who received a COVID-19 vaccine. This specimen consisted of CD4+ T cells from PBMCs cultured with SARS-CoV-2 spike peptides, obtained before COVID-19 vaccination. The cell subset or site label of this sample denotes: SARS-CoV-2 spike overlapping peptide pool stimulation.

The DNA sequence follows: TGTGCCAGCAGCGCGCAAGCGGGAGGGCCGAGGGCCAAAAACATTCAGTACTTC. Its protein reads: CASSAQAGGPRAKNIQYF. This chain joins TRBV7-2 to TRBJ2-4, and 10 bases in between align with TRBD2. Trimming takes 5 bases off V and 1 base off J; junction bases not matched to a gene: 11. Counted from cysteine to phenylalanine, this CDR3 has 18 amino acids. Only the CDR3 DNA is retained, 54 bases long and in frame from the first base. Via the germline V gene, CDR1 is SGHTA and CDR2 FQGNSA. The full variable domain, completed from the reference TRBV7-2 and TRBJ2-4 proteins outside the CDR3, reads GAGVSQSPSNKVTEKGKDVELRCDPISGHTALYWYRQSLGQGLEFLIYFQGNSAPDKSGLPSDRFSAERTGGSVSTLTIQRTQQEDSAVYLCASSAQAGGPRAKNIQYFGAGTRLSVL.